These 5 T cell receptor beta chains came from one sample sequenced in a study of blood T cell repertoires in COVID-19. Some clones are missing from TCRdb's copy, which holds only in-frame ones; the method was immunoSEQ multiplex PCR. The table has roughly 100,000 clones, around 89% seen once; the top ten hold approximately 3.6%. Sequenced input: peripheral blood. These receptors were taken from an older woman with acute or convalescent COVID-19.

This clone appeared a few times. The chain links TRBV6-6 to TRBJ2-1; 7 bases map to TRBD1. The CDR3 has 14 amino acids. With 5 bases clipped from V and 5 bases from J, the junction kept 6 bases outside the gene matches. Germline-derived CDR1 and CDR2 are MNHNY and SVGAGI (reference sequence). CDR3 coding DNA: TGTGCCAGCAGTAGCGGCGACAGGGACAATGAGCAGTTCTTC. Its translation: CASSSGDRDNEQFF.

This clone has only one observation. The gene calls are TRBV18 and TRBJ1-1; D gene unclear. CDR1 KGHSH and CDR2 LQKENI come from the germline V gene. Trimming pared 3 bases from V and 5 bases from J, leaving 10 bases between. The CDR3 length is 13 residues. The CDR3: CASSPMEGTEAFF. CDR3 in DNA: TGTGCCAGCTCACCTATGGAGGGAACTGAAGCTTTCTTT.

The V call is TRBV10-1, the J call TRBJ2-5; 8 positions match TRBD2. The germline V gene has CDR1 WNHNN and CDR2 SYGVQD (reference sequence). The CDR3 extends over 13 amino acids. Losses at the gene ends were 5 bases for V and 5 bases for J; bases not matched to a gene: 4. CDR3 region: CASSSGSSETQYF. For the CDR3, the DNA is TGCGCCAGCAGTAGCGGGAGTTCGGAGACCCAGTACTTC.

This chain uses TRBV20-1 with TRBJ1-4; D gene uncertain. The CDR3 length is 10 residues. The germline V gene encodes CDR1 DFQATT and CDR2 SNEGSKA (reference sequence). V lost 3 bases, J lost 8 bases, and 4 bases lay in between. This chain's CDR3 is CSARAEKLFF. CDR3 sequence (DNA): TGCAGTGCTAGGGCCGAAAAACTGTTTTTT.

The V gene is TRBV5-1, the J gene TRBJ1-6; 10 nucleotides line up with TRBD1. After removal of 4 bases from V and 9 bases from J, the junction contained 7 bases not matched to a gene. The CDR3 loop spans 15 amino acids. Germline CDR1 is SGHRS and CDR2 is YFSETQ. The CDR3 DNA reads as TGCGCCAGCAGCACCAGACAGGGGGCCGGTTCACCCCTCCACTTT. The encoded protein is CASSTRQGAGSPLHF.